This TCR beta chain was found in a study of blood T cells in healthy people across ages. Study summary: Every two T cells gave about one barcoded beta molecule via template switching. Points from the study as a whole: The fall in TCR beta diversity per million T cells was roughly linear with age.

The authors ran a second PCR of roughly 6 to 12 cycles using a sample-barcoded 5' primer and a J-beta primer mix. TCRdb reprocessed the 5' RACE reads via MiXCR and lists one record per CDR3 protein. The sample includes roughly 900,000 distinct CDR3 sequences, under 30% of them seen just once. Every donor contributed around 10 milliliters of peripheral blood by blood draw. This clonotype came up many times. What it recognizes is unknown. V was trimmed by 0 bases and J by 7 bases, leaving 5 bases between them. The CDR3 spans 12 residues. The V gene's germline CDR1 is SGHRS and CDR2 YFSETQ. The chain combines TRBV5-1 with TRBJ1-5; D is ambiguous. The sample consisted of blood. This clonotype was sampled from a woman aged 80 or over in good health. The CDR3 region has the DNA TGCGCCAGCAGCTTGGCGGTACAGCCCCAGCATTTT. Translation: CASSLAVQPQHF.